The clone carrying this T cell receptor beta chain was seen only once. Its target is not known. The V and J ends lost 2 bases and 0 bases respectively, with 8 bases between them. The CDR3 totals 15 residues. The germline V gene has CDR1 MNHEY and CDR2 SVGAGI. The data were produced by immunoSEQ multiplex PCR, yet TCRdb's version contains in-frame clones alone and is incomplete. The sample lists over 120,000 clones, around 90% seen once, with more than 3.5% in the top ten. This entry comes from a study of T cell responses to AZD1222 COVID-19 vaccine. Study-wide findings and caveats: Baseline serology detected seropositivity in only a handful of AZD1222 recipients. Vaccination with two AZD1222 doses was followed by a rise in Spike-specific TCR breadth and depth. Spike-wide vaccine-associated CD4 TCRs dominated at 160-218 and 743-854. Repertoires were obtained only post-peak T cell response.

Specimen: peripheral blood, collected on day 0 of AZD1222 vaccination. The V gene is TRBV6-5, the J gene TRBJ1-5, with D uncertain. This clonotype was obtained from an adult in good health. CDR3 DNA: TGTGCCAGCAGTTACAACGAGGATAGCAATCAGCCCCAGCATTTT. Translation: CASSYNEDSNQPQHF.